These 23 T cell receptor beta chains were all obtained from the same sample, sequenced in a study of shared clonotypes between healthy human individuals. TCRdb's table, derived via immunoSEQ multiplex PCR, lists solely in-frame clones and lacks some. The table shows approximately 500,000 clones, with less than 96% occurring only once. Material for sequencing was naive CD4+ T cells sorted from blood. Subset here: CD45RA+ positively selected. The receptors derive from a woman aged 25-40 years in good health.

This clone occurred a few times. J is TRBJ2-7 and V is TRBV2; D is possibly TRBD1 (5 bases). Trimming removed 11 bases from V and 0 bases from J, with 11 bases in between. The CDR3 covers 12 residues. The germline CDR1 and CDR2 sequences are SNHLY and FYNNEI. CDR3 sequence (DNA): TGTGCCGTACAGGATTTCTCCTACGAGCAGTACTTC. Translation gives CAVQDFSYEQYF.

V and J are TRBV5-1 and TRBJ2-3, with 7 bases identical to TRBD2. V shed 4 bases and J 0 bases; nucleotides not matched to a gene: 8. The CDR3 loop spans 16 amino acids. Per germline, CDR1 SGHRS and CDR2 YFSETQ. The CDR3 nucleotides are TGCGCCAGCAGCACGACCGGGACTACGAGCACAGATACGCAGTATTTT. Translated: CASSTTGTTSTDTQYF. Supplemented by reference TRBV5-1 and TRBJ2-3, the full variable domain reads KAGVTQTPRYLIKTRGQQVTLSCSPISGHRSVSWYQQTPGQGLQFLFEYFSETQRNKGNFPGRFSGRQFSNSRSEMNVSTLELGDSALYLCASSTTGTTSTDTQYFGPGTRLTVL.

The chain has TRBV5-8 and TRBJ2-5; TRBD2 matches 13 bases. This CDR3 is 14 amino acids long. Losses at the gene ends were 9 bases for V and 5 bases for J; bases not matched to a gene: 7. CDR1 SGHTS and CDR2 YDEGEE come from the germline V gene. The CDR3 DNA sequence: TGTGCCACCAGGACTAGCGGGAGAAAGGAGACCCAGTACTTC. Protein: CATRTSGRKETQYF.

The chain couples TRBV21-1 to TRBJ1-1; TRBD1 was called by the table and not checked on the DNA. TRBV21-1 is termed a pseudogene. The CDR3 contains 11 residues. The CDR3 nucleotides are TGTGCCAGCGTCAGGGGCACTGAAGCTTTCTTT. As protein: CASVRGTEAFF.

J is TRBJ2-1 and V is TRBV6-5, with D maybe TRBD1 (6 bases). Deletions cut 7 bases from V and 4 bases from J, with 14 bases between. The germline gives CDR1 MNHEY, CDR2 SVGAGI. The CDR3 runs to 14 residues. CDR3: CASNSRGRYNEQFF. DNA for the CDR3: TGTGCCAGCAACAGCAGGGGCCGGTACAATGAGCAGTTCTTC.

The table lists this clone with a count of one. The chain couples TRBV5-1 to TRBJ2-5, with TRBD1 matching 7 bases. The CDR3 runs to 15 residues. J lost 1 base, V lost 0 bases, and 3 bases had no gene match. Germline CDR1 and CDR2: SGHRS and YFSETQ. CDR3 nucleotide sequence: TGCGCCAGCAGCTTGGGTGGGACAGCCCAAGAGACCCAGTACTTC. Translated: CASSLGGTAQETQYF.

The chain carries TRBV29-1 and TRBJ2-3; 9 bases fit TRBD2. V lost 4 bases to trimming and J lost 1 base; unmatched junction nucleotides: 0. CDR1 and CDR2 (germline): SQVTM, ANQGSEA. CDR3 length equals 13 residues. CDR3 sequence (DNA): TGCAGCGTTGGACTAGCGGGCACAGATACGCAGTATTTT. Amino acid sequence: CSVGLAGTDTQYF.

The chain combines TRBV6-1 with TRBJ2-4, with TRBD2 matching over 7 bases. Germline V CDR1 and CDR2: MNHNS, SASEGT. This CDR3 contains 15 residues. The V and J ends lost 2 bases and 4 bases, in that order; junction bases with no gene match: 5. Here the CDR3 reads CASSEIGTKKNIQYF. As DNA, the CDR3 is TGTGCCAGCAGTGAAATCGGGACTAAGAAAAACATTCAGTACTTC.

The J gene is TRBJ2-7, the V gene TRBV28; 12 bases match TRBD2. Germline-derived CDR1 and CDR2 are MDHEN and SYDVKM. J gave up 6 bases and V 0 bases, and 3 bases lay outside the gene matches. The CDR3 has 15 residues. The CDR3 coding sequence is TGTGCCAGCAGTTTATGGACTAGCGGGAGTTCCGAGCAGTACTTC. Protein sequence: CASSLWTSGSSEQYF.

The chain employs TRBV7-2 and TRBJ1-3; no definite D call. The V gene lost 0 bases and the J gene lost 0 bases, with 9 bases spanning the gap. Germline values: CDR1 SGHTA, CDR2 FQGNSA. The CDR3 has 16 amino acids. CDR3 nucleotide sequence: TGTGCCAGCAGCTTAGCGCCAGGCAACTCTGGAAACACCATATATTTT. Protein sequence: CASSLAPGNSGNTIYF. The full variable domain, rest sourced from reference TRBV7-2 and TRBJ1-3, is GAGVSQSPSNKVTEKGKDVELRCDPISGHTALYWYRQSLGQGLEFLIYFQGNSAPDKSGLPSDRFSAERTGGSVSTLTIQRTQQEDSAVYLCASSLAPGNSGNTIYFGEGSWLTVV.

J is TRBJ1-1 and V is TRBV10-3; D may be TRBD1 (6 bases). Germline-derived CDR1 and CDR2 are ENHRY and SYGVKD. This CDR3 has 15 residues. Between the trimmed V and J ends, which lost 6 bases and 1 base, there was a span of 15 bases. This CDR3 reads CAISALQGRNTEAFF. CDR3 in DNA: TGTGCCATCAGCGCACTACAGGGTAGGAACACTGAAGCTTTCTTT.

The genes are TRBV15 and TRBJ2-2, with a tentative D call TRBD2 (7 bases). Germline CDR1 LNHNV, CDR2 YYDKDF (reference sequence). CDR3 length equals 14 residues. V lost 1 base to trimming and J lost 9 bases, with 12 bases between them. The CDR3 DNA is TGTGCCACCAGCAGAGCTCGGGGGGCGCGGGAGCTGTTTTTT. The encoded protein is CATSRARGARELFF.

CDR3 nucleotide sequence: TGCAGCGTTGCTTCTAGCGGGAGCCTATCCTACAATGAGCAGTTCTTC. It encodes CSVASSGSLSYNEQFF. V is TRBV29-1 and J is TRBJ2-1; TRBD2 matches 10 bases. Germline-derived CDR1 and CDR2 are SQVTM and ANQGSEA. Trimming at V came to 4 bases and at J to 1 base, leaving 7 bases not matched to a gene. The length of the CDR3 is 16 residues.

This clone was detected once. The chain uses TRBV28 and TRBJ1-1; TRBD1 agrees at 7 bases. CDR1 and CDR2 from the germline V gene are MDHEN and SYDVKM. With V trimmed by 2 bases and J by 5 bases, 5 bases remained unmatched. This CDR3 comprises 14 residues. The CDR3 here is CASSLERGQTEAFF. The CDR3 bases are TGTGCCAGCAGTTTAGAAAGGGGGCAGACTGAAGCTTTCTTT. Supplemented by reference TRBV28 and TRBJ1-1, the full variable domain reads DVKVTQSSRYLVKRTGEKVFLECVQDMDHENMFWYRQDPGLGLRLIYFSYDVKMKEKGDIPEGYSVSREKKERFSLILESASTNQTSMYLCASSLERGQTEAFFGQGTRLTVV.

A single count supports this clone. The CDR3 here is CASSLAHVDEQFF. The DNA for the CDR3 is TGTGCCAGCAGCTTAGCGCATGTCGATGAGCAGTTCTTC. V and J are TRBV7-2 and TRBJ2-1; no reliable D call. CDR3 length: 13 amino acids. The germline gives CDR1 SGHTA, CDR2 FQGNSA. The germline V and J ends were trimmed by 0 bases and 8 bases, with 8 bases remaining between them.

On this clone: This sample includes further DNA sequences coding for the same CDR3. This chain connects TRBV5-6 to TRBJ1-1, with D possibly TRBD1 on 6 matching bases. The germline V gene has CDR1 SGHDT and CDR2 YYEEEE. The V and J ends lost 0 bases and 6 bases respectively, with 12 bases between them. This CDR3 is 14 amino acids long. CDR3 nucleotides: TGTGCCAGCAGCTTGGTGGGGAGGGGGTCTGAAGCTTTCTTT. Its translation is CASSLVGRGSEAFF.

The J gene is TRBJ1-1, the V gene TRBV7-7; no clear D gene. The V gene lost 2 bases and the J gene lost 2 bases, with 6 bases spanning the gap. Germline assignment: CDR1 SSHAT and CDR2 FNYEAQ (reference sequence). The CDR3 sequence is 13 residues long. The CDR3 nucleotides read TGTGCCAGCAGCTTACAGCTAAACACTGAAGCTTTCTTT. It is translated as CASSLQLNTEAFF.

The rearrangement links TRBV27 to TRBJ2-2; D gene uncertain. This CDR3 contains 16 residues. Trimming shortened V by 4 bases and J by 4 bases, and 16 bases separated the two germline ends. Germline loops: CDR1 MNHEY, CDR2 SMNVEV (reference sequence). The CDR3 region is CASSSIDGPITGELFF. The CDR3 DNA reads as TGTGCCAGCAGTTCCATTGACGGACCGATCACCGGGGAGCTGTTTTTT.

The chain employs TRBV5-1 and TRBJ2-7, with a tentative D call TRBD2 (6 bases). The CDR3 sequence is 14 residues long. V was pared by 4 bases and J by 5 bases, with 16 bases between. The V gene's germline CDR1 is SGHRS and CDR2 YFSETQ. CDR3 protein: CASSRTGTPNEQYF. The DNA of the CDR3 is TGCGCCAGCAGCCGTACCGGGACTCCAAACGAGCAGTACTTC.

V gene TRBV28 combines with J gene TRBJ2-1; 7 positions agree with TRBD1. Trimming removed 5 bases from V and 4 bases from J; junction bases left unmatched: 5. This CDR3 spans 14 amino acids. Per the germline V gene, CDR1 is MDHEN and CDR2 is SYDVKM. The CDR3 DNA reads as TGTGCCAGCAGTACCGGGACAGTATACAATGAGCAGTTCTTC. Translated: CASSTGTVYNEQFF.

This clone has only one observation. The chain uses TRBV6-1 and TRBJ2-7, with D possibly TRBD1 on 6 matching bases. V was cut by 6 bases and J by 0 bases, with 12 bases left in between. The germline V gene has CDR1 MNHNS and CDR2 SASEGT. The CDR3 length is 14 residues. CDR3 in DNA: TGTGCCAGCAGGACCCAGGGGACCTCCTACGAGCAGTACTTC. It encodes CASRTQGTSYEQYF.

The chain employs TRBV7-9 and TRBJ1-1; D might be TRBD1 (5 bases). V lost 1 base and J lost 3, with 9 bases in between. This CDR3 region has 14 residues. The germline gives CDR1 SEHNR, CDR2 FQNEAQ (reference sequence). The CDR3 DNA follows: TGTGCCAGCAGCTTAGAAGGGGTGTACACTGAAGCTTTCTTT. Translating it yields CASSLEGVYTEAFF.

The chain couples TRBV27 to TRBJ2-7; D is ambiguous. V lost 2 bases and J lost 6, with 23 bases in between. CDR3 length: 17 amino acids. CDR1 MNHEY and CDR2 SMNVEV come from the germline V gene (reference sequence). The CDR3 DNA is TGTGCCAGCAGTTTAGAAGGTTGTACGAATTATAAGGCCGAGCAGTACTTC. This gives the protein CASSLEGCTNYKAEQYF.